This TCR beta chain emerged from a study of PD-L1 blockade in urothelial cancer. Study at large: The median number of T cells present in blood samples was around 150,000. Findings and limits, study-wide: Expansion of tumor-associated blood clones at 3 weeks was greater in durable-benefit patients.

As to this clone: Its matching antigen is unknown.

V lost 5 bases, J lost 2 bases, and 8 bases stayed unmatched. The germline V gene encodes CDR1 MDHEN and CDR2 SYDVKM. The CDR3 sequence is 15 residues long. The time point denotes: peripheral blood 6 weeks after treatment start. Patient sample counts ranged from 1 to 8, pretreatment and on-treatment. The method was immunoSEQ multiplex PCR; TCRdb's version includes in-frame clones alone and lacks a portion of them. This sample carries around 100,000 clones, approximately 90% of them seen once, and the ten largest clones take around 3.7%. The TCR sequence derives from a man between 60 and 75 years old with urothelial cancer. The sequencing used PBMCs, collected around atezolizumab (anti-PD-L1) treatment. V gene TRBV28 combines with J gene TRBJ2-7; 8 bases are shared with TRBD2. The CDR3 spells CASSRQIAGPYEQYF. DNA of the CDR3: TGTGCCAGCAGTAGACAAATAGCGGGACCCTACGAGCAGTACTTC.